The 25 T cell receptor beta chains listed next were all sequenced from one sample in a study of blood T cells in healthy people across ages. For the second PCR, which ran for roughly 7 to 11 cycles, a sample-barcoded 5' primer and a J-beta primer mix were used. From the 5' RACE reads, TCRdb called clonotypes with MiXCR, one entry per CDR3 protein. The profile covers about 1.7 million distinct CDR3 sequences, with approximately 30% appearing a single time and 7% to 9% taken by the ten largest. Input material: blood. The source of these receptors is a woman under 40 in good health.

This clonotype was seen many times. This sequence joins TRBV20-1 and TRBJ2-7; possibly TRBD1 for D (6 bases). The CDR3 is made up of 13 amino acids. CDR1 is DFQATT and CDR2 is SNEGSKA in the germline V gene (reference sequence). Trimming took 3 bases from V and 2 from J, leaving 11 bases between them. The CDR3 sequence: CSASQDSPYEQYF. CDR3 in DNA: TGCAGTGCTAGCCAGGACAGTCCCTACGAGCAGTACTTC.

The chain uses TRBV2 and TRBJ2-5; possibly TRBD1 or TRBD2 for D (6 bases each). This CDR3 spans 16 amino acids. Between the trimmed V and J ends, which lost 4 bases and 5 bases, there was a span of 20 bases. Germline V gene sequence: CDR1 SNHLY, CDR2 FYNNEI. The CDR3 loop is CASSAGVGRGAETQYF. CDR3 bases: TGTGCCAGCAGTGCTGGGGTAGGAAGGGGGGCGGAGACCCAGTACTTC.

The chain employs TRBV7-9 and TRBJ1-1; no firm D call. This CDR3 is 13 amino acids long. From germline, CDR1 is SEHNR and CDR2 FQNEAQ (reference sequence). V lost 3 bases and J 7 bases, leaving 12 bases between the germline ends. CDR3 sequence: CASSFSDTNEAFF. The DNA for the CDR3 is TGTGCCAGCAGCTTCTCTGATACGAATGAAGCTTTCTTT.

This clonotype was detected many times. The chain combines TRBV6-1 with TRBJ2-7, with D unclear. Germline V gene data show CDR1 as MNHNS and CDR2 as SASEGT. V was cut by 9 bases and J by 0 bases, with 9 bases left in between. The CDR3 is 12 residues long. The CDR3 reads CASLHSSYEQYF. Written as DNA, the CDR3 is TGTGCCAGTCTTCACAGCTCCTACGAGCAGTACTTC.

V is TRBV25-1 and J is TRBJ2-7, with 7 bases matching TRBD2. Looked up from germline, CDR1 is MGHDK and CDR2 is SYGVNS. The CDR3 consists of 16 residues. With V trimmed by 6 bases and J by 4 bases, 15 bases remained unmatched. CDR3 sequence (DNA): TGTGCCAGCAGCTACATCGCGGGAGACGGGAATTACGAGCAGTACTTC. Translated: CASSYIAGDGNYEQYF.

This clonotype is a singleton in its sample. With a much larger clone just one base away, this may be a read error. This rearrangement joins TRBV12-3 or TRBV12-4 to TRBJ2-1; tentatively, D is TRBD2 (5 bases). The CDR3 is 12 amino acids. V lost 3 bases to trimming and J lost 10 bases, with 10 bases between them. In DNA, the CDR3 is TGTGCCAGCAGTTTTGAGCGGTACGAGCAGTTCTTC. It yields the protein CASSFERYEQFF.

The chain carries TRBV28 and TRBJ1-1; TRBD1 is a possible D gene (6 bases). The V gene lost 6 bases and the J gene lost 4 bases, with 21 bases spanning the gap. The CDR3 is 16 residues long. Germline V gene data show CDR1 as MDHEN and CDR2 as SYDVKM. CDR3 protein: CASRSMRRGQGTEAFF. CDR3 sequence (DNA): TGTGCCAGCAGGAGTATGCGACGGGGGCAAGGCACTGAAGCTTTCTTT.

The chain is built from TRBV2 and TRBJ2-4; TRBD1 agrees at 9 bases. From germline, CDR1 is SNHLY and CDR2 FYNNEI. V lost 6 bases, J lost 0 bases, and 12 bases stayed unmatched. This CDR3 is 18 amino acids long. The CDR3 reads CASRGTGHSLLAKNIQYF. The DNA of the CDR3 is TGTGCCAGCAGGGGGACAGGGCACAGTCTTCTAGCCAAAAACATTCAGTACTTC. Full variable domain (outside the CDR3, taken from reference TRBV2 and TRBJ2-4): EPEVTQTPSHQVTQMGQEVILRCVPISNHLYFYWYRQILGQKVEFLVSFYNNEISEKSEIFDDQFSVERPDGSNFTLKIRSTKLEDSAMYFCASRGTGHSLLAKNIQYFGAGTRLSVL.

This clonotype was seen once. The chain recombines TRBV3-1 with TRBJ1-2; D gene unclear. The CDR3 has 12 residues. The germline CDR1 and CDR2 sequences are LGHDT and YNNKEL (reference sequence). The V and J ends lost 4 bases and 7 bases respectively, with 10 bases between them. CDR3 region: CASSLGVIGYTF. CDR3 DNA: TGTGCCAGCAGCCTTGGAGTTATTGGCTACACCTTC.

V gene TRBV12-3 or TRBV12-4 combines with J gene TRBJ2-3; 7 nucleotides match TRBD1. The length of the CDR3 is 13 residues. Trimming took 8 bases from V and 2 from J; bases not matched to a gene: 4. The CDR3 spells CASRDSNTDTQYF. The DNA for the CDR3 is TGTGCCAGCCGGGACAGCAACACAGATACGCAGTATTTT.

This clonotype was observed many times. The rearrangement links TRBV6-5 to TRBJ2-3, with D uncertain. CDR1 and CDR2 (germline): MNHEY, SVGAGI. Trimming removed 6 bases from V and 8 bases from J, with 12 bases in between. The length of the CDR3 is 12 residues. This CDR3 is CASSMVGSTQYF. DNA of the CDR3: TGTGCCAGCAGCATGGTCGGCTCTACGCAGTATTTT.

This clonotype was detected many times. This chain links TRBV2 with TRBJ1-2; no definite D call. Germline CDR1 reads SNHLY; CDR2 reads FYNNEI. The V end was cut by 7 bases, the J end by 4 bases, with 10 bases between. This CDR3 has 12 residues. The CDR3 here is CASTLDGYGYTF. The CDR3 DNA reads TGTGCCAGCACCCTGGACGGCTATGGCTACACCTTC.

This clonotype has at least ten counts. CDR3: CASVGTASYEQYF. CDR3 in DNA: TGTGCTAGTGTGGGGACAGCGTCCTACGAGCAGTACTTC. The chain links TRBV12-5 to TRBJ2-7, with TRBD1 identical over 7 bases. V shed 7 bases and J 1 base; nucleotides not matched to a gene: 4. The CDR3 consists of 13 residues. The germline gives CDR1 LGHNT, CDR2 FRNRAP.

This clonotype was counted many times. The V and J genes are TRBV10-3 and TRBJ2-5, with D maybe TRBD1 (5 bases). The germline gives CDR1 ENHRY, CDR2 SYGVKD. This CDR3 has 13 amino acids. V was trimmed by 6 bases and J by 5 bases, leaving 13 bases between them. As DNA, the CDR3 is TGTGCCATCAGCGCCGTCAGGGTCGAGACCCAGTACTTC. This codes for CAISAVRVETQYF.

This clonotype was found a few times. The chain recombines TRBV20-1 with TRBJ2-3, with D unclear. Trimming stripped 6 bases from V and 6 bases from J, with 19 bases between. The CDR3 consists of 14 residues. Germline lookup yields CDR1 DFQATT and CDR2 SNEGSKA (reference sequence). The CDR3 nucleotides read TGCAGTGCAACCATGCTGGGAATAGGGGATACGCAGTATTTT. This codes for CSATMLGIGDTQYF.

The chain couples TRBV15 to TRBJ1-6; 7 nucleotides agree with TRBD1. In germline, CDR1 is LNHNV, CDR2 YYDKDF (reference sequence). This CDR3 spans 20 amino acids. The V segment lost 0 bases and the J segment 6 bases; nucleotides outside the gene matches: 17. CDR3 loop: CATSRDGGPGGASGNSPLHF. The CDR3 coding sequence is TGTGCCACCAGCAGAGATGGGGGACCAGGGGGGGCTTCGGGTAATTCACCCCTCCACTTT.

This clonotype has more than one count but fewer than ten. The chain recombines TRBV12-3 or TRBV12-4 with TRBJ1-1, with D possibly matching TRBD1 (6 bases). V was trimmed by 1 base and J by 7 bases, leaving 13 bases between them. The CDR3 spans 14 residues. The CDR3 is CASSLGGGGDEAFF. CDR3 sequence (DNA): TGTGCCAGCAGTTTAGGTGGGGGCGGTGATGAAGCTTTCTTT.

V and J are TRBV25-1 and TRBJ2-3, with 9 bases aligning to TRBD2. V lost 1 base, J lost 0 bases, and 11 bases stayed unmatched. From germline, CDR1 is MGHDK and CDR2 SYGVNS. The CDR3 extends over 19 amino acids. CDR3 DNA sequence: TGTGCCAGCAGTGAATCTCCTTTAACTAGCGGGTGGAGCACAGATACGCAGTATTTT. Translated, it gives CASSESPLTSGWSTDTQYF.

The chain is built from TRBV12-3 or TRBV12-4 and TRBJ2-7; 11 bases are a match to TRBD1. This CDR3 contains 15 residues. V trimming: 5 bases; J trimming: 4 bases; junction bases outside the gene matches: 7. The CDR3 DNA follows: TGTGCCAGCAGTCCCAGGACAGGGGGCTGGTACGAGCAGTACTTC. This sequence encodes CASSPRTGGWYEQYF.

This clonotype was seen at least ten times. The rearrangement links TRBV4-3 to TRBJ1-6, with D unresolved. The CDR3 is 15 amino acids. Trimming took 0 bases from V and 9 from J, leaving 12 bases between them. Germline V gene data show CDR1 as LGHNA and CDR2 as YSLEER. The CDR3 sequence is CASSQDLATGSPLHF. Here the CDR3 DNA reads TGCGCCAGCAGCCAAGATCTCGCAACTGGTTCACCCCTCCACTTT.

The chain employs TRBV4-3 and TRBJ2-1; possibly TRBD1 for D (7 bases). Germline-derived CDR1 and CDR2 are LGHNA and YSLEER. The CDR3 spans 12 residues. V shed 3 bases and J shed 9 bases, with 9 bases lying between them. For the CDR3, the DNA is TGCGCCAGCAGCCACAGGGGGGCTGAGCAGTTCTTC. Residues: CASSHRGAEQFF.

The chain has TRBV30 and TRBJ2-5; 7 nucleotides line up with TRBD1. The length of the CDR3 is 13 residues. The V segment lost 4 bases and the J segment 5 bases; nucleotides outside the gene matches: 7. CDR1 is GTSNPN and CDR2 is SVGIG in the germline V gene (reference sequence). CDR3 sequence reads: CAWNQDRVETQYF. CDR3 DNA: TGTGCCTGGAATCAAGACAGGGTGGAGACCCAGTACTTC. The entire variable domain, with the rest obtained from reference TRBV30 and TRBJ2-5, is as follows: SQTIHQWPATLVQPVGSPLSLECTVEGTSNPNLYWYRQAAGRGLQLLFYSVGIGQISSEVPQNLSASRPQDRQFILSSKKLLLSDSGFYLCAWNQDRVETQYFGPGTRLLVL.

This clonotype was seen a handful of times. The chain carries TRBV11-2 and TRBJ2-7; no clear D gene. There are 13 residues in the CDR3. V lost 6 bases to trimming and J lost 0 bases, with 9 bases between them. Germline V CDR1 and CDR2: SGHAT, FQNNGV. The CDR3 region has the DNA TGTGCCAGCAGAACCAGGATCTCCTACGAGCAGTACTTC. Protein sequence: CASRTRISYEQYF.

This clonotype showed up just once. The genes are TRBV20-1 and TRBJ2-2; D remains unclear. Germline V lookup: CDR1 DFQATT, CDR2 SNEGSKA (reference sequence). The CDR3 totals 15 residues. Trimming took 4 bases from V and 2 from J, leaving 14 bases between them. Written as DNA, the CDR3 is TGCAGTGCTACCTCCAGGATCGATAACACCGGGGAGCTGTTTTTT. Protein sequence: CSATSRIDNTGELFF.

The chain joins TRBV4-1 to TRBJ2-2, with 8 bases matching TRBD2. This CDR3 is 16 amino acids long. Trimming at V came to 4 bases and at J to 3 bases, leaving 7 bases not matched to a gene. Germline V gene sequence: CDR1 MGHRA, CDR2 YSYEKL. CDR3 region: CASSPPHGGDTGELFF. The CDR3, as DNA: TGCGCCAGCAGCCCTCCCCACGGGGGGGACACCGGGGAGCTGTTTTTT.